The 18 T cell receptor beta chains given below trace back to one sample, sequenced in a study of T cells in women clearing cervical HPV infection. This table comes from immunoSEQ multiplex PCR, and its TCRdb copy is limited to in-frame clones, with some not included. Recorded for this sample: over 30,000 clones. Specimen: blood buffy coat. These receptors were taken from a woman aged 18 to 75 with a cervical HPV16 infection that either progressed to CIN3+ or cleared (not recorded which).

With respect to this clone: The read stops 3 residues short of the end of the CDR3; the missing end is completed from the germline J gene. This chain links TRBV7-9 with TRBJ1-6; 8 bases match TRBD1. Trimming removed 6 bases from V and 5 bases from J; junction bases left unmatched: 6. CDR1 is SEHNR and CDR2 is FQNEAQ in the germline V gene (reference sequence). The CDR3 contains 15 residues. The CDR3 DNA, read in part, is TGTGCCAGCAGATATCGACAGGGGAATAATTCACCC. This codes for CASRYRQGNNSP. The whole CDR3 region reads CASRYRQGNNSPLHF.

Regarding this clone: The read is 3 residues too short to cover the CDR3 end, so that end is filled in from the germline J gene. The V call is TRBV11-2, the J call TRBJ1-1; TRBD1 is a possible D gene (6 bases). Germline V CDR1 and CDR2: SGHAT, FQNNGV. The V and J ends lost 3 bases and 2 bases respectively, with 10 bases between them. This CDR3 region has 14 residues. CDR3 protein: CASSFGGGNTEAFF. The covered CDR3 bases are TGTGCCAGCAGCTTTGGAGGGGGTAACACTGAA.

Comment on this clone: The read ends 3 residues early relative to the CDR3; the germline J gene fills the gap. This sequence joins TRBV5-4 and TRBJ2-3; D tentatively fits TRBD1 or TRBD2 (6 bases each). The germline V gene encodes CDR1 SGHNT and CDR2 YYREEE (reference sequence). The CDR3 totals 14 residues. Trimming shortened V by 2 bases and J by 8 bases, and 15 bases separated the two germline ends. The covered CDR3 bases are TGTGCCAGCAGCTTTGCCTTACAGGGAGGTACG. Translated, it gives CASSFALQGGT. The whole CDR3 is CASSFALQGGTQYF. Together with reference TRBV5-4 and TRBJ2-3, the CDR3 gives the full variable domain: ETGVTQSPTHLIKTRGQQVTLRCSSQSGHNTVSWYQQALGQGPQFIFQYYREEENGRGNFPPRFSGLQFPNYSSELNVNALELDDSALYLCASSFALQGGTQYFGPGTRLTVL.

On this clone itself: The read terminates 3 residues ahead of where the CDR3 ends, so the germline J gene completes it. The chain couples TRBV19 to TRBJ1-4, with 8 bases lining up with TRBD1. J was trimmed by 2 bases and V by 3 bases; bases with no gene match: 8. Germline CDR1 and CDR2: LNHDA and SQIVND (reference sequence). The CDR3 length is 17 residues. This CDR3 reads CASSIHSGGATNEKLFF. CDR3 DNA, as far as it was read: TGTGCCAGTAGTATCCATTCAGGGGGCGCGACTAATGAAAAA.

In regard to this clone: The read falls 3 residues short of the CDR3 end, and the missing part is taken from the germline J gene. The chain carries TRBV7-2 and TRBJ2-1, with 7 positions matching TRBD2. Germline V lookup: CDR1 SGHTA, CDR2 FQGNSA. The CDR3 has 15 amino acids. The J segment lost 4 bases and the V segment lost 0 bases, leaving 3 bases of the junction unmatched. CDR3 in amino acids: CASSLAGGEYNEQFF. CDR3 bases read: TGTGCCAGCAGCTTAGCGGGAGGGGAATACAATGAG. Full variable domain (rest looked up from reference TRBV7-2 and TRBJ2-1): GAGVSQSPSNKVTEKGKDVELRCDPISGHTALYWYRQSLGQGLEFLIYFQGNSAPDKSGLPSDRFSAERTGGSVSTLTIQRTQQEDSAVYLCASSLAGGEYNEQFFGPGTRLTVL.

A word on this clone: The CDR3 end falls 3 residues outside the read, so it is completed with the germline J gene. V gene TRBV11-2 combines with J gene TRBJ1-1, with D maybe TRBD1 (5 bases). The CDR3 is 14 amino acids. Between the trimmed V and J ends, which lost 5 bases and 4 bases, there was a span of 14 bases. From germline, CDR1 is SGHAT and CDR2 FQNNGV. Incomplete CDR3 DNA: TGTGCCAGCAGCCCCCAGGGTCGCAGCACTGAA. Translated, it gives CASSPQGRSTE. The entire CDR3 protein is CASSPQGRSTEAFF. Variable domain in full (rest from reference TRBV11-2 and TRBJ1-1): EAGVAQSPRYKIIEKRQSVAFWCNPISGHATLYWYQQILGQGPKLLIQFQNNGVVDDSQLPKDRFSAERLKGVDSTLKIQPAKLEDSAVYLCASSPQGRSTEAFFGQGTRLTVV.

About this clone itself: The CDR3 end is not reached by the read, which stops 3 residues before it; the germline J gene fills it in. The chain uses TRBV9 and TRBJ2-7; 11 nucleotides agree with TRBD2. The germline V gene has CDR1 SGDLS and CDR2 YYNGEE. The CDR3 is 14 amino acids. The V segment lost 4 bases and the J segment 5 bases; nucleotides outside the gene matches: 5. The CDR3 here is CASSLAGGSDEQYF. The part of the CDR3 DNA that was read is TGTGCCAGCAGCTTAGCGGGGGGGAGTGACGAG.

Note on this clone: The read ends 3 residues early relative to the CDR3; the germline J gene fills the gap. The chain has TRBV5-6 and TRBJ2-4; 10 bases align to TRBD1. CDR3 length equals 15 residues. From germline, CDR1 is SGHDT and CDR2 YYEEEE. CDR3 region: CASSFGDRGFYGQYF. The sequenced CDR3 bases are TGTGCCAGCAGCTTCGGGGACAGGGGTTTCTATGGT.

A remark on this clone: The read terminates 3 residues ahead of where the CDR3 ends, so the germline J gene completes it. The rearrangement uses TRBV7-9 and TRBJ1-2; D unresolved. The CDR3 loop spans 14 amino acids. Germline V lookup: CDR1 SEHNR, CDR2 FQNEAQ (reference sequence). The CDR3 is CASSPPSSDYDYTF. CDR3 DNA, as far as it was read: TGTGCCAGCAGTCCCCCGTCAAGTGACTACGAC.

As concerns this clone: The observed sequence ends 3 residues before the CDR3 terminus, with the missing tail filled in from the germline J gene. The J gene is TRBJ2-7, the V gene TRBV5-1; 7 bases line up with TRBD1. Trimming at V came to 0 bases and at J to 5 bases, leaving 5 bases not matched to a gene. The germline gives CDR1 SGHRS, CDR2 YFSETQ. CDR3 length: 14 residues. This chain's CDR3 is CASSLAPGGDEQYF. The CDR3 bases that were read are TGCGCCAGCAGCTTGGCCCCAGGGGGAGACGAG.

Details on this clone: The read terminates 3 residues before the CDR3 end, so the remaining end is supplied by the germline J gene. The genes are TRBV6-7 and TRBJ2-6; 10 bases are shared with TRBD1. TRBV6-7 is treated as an ORF (open reading frame) with a function not yet certain. The CDR3 has 18 amino acids. V lost 5 bases and J lost 1; bases outside the gene matches: 8. CDR3 sequence reads: CASSVRPGQGSGANVLTF. The sequenced part of the CDR3 DNA is TGTGCCAGCAGTGTTCGTCCGGGACAGGGGTCTGGGGCCAACGTC.

A word on this clone: From the germline J gene comes the end of the CDR3, since the read stops 3 residues before it. This chain joins TRBV20-1 and TRBJ2-7; possibly TRBD1 for D (6 bases). Germline values: CDR1 DFQATT, CDR2 SNEGSKA (reference sequence). The CDR3 covers 15 residues. Trimming shortened V by 5 bases and J by 0 bases, and 17 bases separated the two germline ends. The CDR3 bases that were read are TGCAGTGCTGGGGCGGCGGACAGCAGCTCCTACGAG. The encoded protein is CSAGAADSSSYE. The whole CDR3 sequence reads CSAGAADSSSYEQYF.

Comments on this clone: The read ends 3 residues early relative to the CDR3; the germline J gene fills the gap. The gene calls are TRBV11-2 and TRBJ2-7; maybe TRBD1 (6 bases). Germline V lookup: CDR1 SGHAT, CDR2 FQNNGV. The length of the CDR3 is 13 residues. Trimming took 4 bases from V and 3 from J, leaving 10 bases between them. Here the CDR3 reads CASSYGQYYEQYF. The sequenced CDR3 bases are TGTGCCAGCAGCTACGGACAGTACTACGAG.

With respect to this clone: The DNA ends 3 residues before the CDR3 does, and the rest of the CDR3 is filled in from the germline J gene. The rearrangement joins TRBV10-3 to TRBJ2-3; tentatively, D is TRBD2 (5 bases). The CDR3 has 14 residues. The ends were cut back, 7 bases at V and 0 bases at J, with 11 bases in the middle. Germline-derived CDR1 and CDR2 are ENHRY and SYGVKD. CDR3 DNA, as far as it was read: TGTGCCATCACCCAGGACTCAAGCACAGATACG. This codes for CAITQDSSTDT. The full CDR3 reads CAITQDSSTDTQYF.

In terms of frequency, this clone is medium-sized (0.01 to 0.1%). The CDR3 is cut off 3 residues early in the read; its end comes from the germline J gene. V usage is TRBV10-3 and J usage is TRBJ2-1; 11 nucleotides line up with TRBD2. CDR1 is ENHRY and CDR2 is SYGVKD in the germline V gene. V gave up 6 bases and J gave up 7 bases; unmatched junction bases: 17. The CDR3 has 18 residues. CDR3 amino acids: CAIREGLAEPYGYNEQFF. The covered CDR3 bases are TGTGCCATCAGGGAGGGACTAGCGGAACCTTACGGGTATAATGAG.

Concerning this clone: The sequence runs out 3 residues before the end of the CDR3; the remainder is reconstructed from the germline J gene. This chain connects TRBV6-1 to TRBJ2-7; D is perhaps TRBD1 (6 bases). Germline lookup yields CDR1 MNHNS and CDR2 SASEGT. Trimming pared 4 bases from V and 6 bases from J, leaving 10 bases between. The CDR3 covers 12 residues. The sequenced part of the CDR3 DNA is TGTGCCAGCAGTGCAAGGGGGTTCGAG. Protein: CASSARGFE. The CDR3, in full, reads CASSARGFEQYF.

In the case of this clone: Read sequence stops 3 residues before the CDR3 end, and the germline J gene provides the missing end. This chain links TRBV7-8 with TRBJ1-1; the D is unclear. The germline V and J ends were trimmed by 5 bases and 2 bases, with 9 bases remaining between them. The CDR3 has 13 amino acids. Germline lookup yields CDR1 SGHVS and CDR2 FQNEAQ. CDR3 bases read: TGTGCCAGCAGCCCTTGGACTAACACTGAA. Its protein is CASSPWTNTE. The full CDR3 protein reads CASSPWTNTEAFF.

As concerns this clone: Read data end 3 residues before the CDR3 end; the end is taken from the germline J gene. The chain joins TRBV5-1 to TRBJ1-1, with TRBD1 identical over 10 bases. V shed 2 bases, J shed 3 bases, and the junction held 1 base outside the gene matches. From germline, CDR1 is SGHRS and CDR2 YFSETQ. CDR3 size: 14 residues. CDR3 in amino acids: CASSFGQGDTEAFF. Incomplete CDR3 DNA: TGCGCCAGCAGCTTCGGACAGGGGGACACTGAA.